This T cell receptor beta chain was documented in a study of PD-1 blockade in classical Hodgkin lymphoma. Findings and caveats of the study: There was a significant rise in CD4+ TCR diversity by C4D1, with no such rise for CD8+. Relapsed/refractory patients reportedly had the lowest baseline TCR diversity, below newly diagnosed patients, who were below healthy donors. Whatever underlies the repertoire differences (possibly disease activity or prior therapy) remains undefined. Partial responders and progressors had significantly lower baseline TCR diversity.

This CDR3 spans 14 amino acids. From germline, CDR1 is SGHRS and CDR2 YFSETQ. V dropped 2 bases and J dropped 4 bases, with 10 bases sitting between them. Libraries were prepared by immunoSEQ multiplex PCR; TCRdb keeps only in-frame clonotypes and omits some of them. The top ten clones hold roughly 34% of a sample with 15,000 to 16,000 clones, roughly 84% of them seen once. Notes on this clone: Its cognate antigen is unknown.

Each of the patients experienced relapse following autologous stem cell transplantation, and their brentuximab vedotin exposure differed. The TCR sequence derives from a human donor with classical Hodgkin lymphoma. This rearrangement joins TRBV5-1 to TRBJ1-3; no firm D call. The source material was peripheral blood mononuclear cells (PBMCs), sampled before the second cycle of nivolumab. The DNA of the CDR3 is TGCGCCAGCAGCTTAGGACCTTCAGGAAACACCATATATTTT. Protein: CASSLGPSGNTIYF.